The 21 T cell receptor beta chains below were found in one sample sequenced in a study of T cells in Graves' hyperthyroidism and ophthalmopathy. The TCR beta CDR3 regions underwent amplification using RNA transcripts as the source. The TCR CDR3 was amplified in a first-round RT-PCR using the HTBI primer set. Via MiXCR, TCRdb re-called the multiplex PCR reads, giving one row per CDR3 protein. The top ten clones hold approximately 19% of a sample with more than 350,000 distinct CDR3 sequences, around 15% of them seen once. The sample was blood. These receptors were obtained from a woman aged 55-70 years with Graves' ophthalmopathy.

This clonotype was observed at least ten times. The V and J genes are TRBV11-2 and TRBJ2-5, with D possibly being TRBD1 (5 bases). Trimming took 4 bases from V and 1 from J, leaving 10 bases between them. The CDR3 is 14 residues long. The germline V gene encodes CDR1 SGHAT and CDR2 FQNNGV. CDR3 residues: CASSSRTPQETQYF. The DNA of the CDR3 is TGTGCCAGCAGCTCTCGGACACCCCAAGAGACCCAGTACTTC.

The chain combines TRBV29-1 with TRBJ2-7, with TRBD2 identical over 7 bases. The CDR3 length is 13 residues. Trimming at V came to 4 bases and at J to 2 bases, leaving 5 bases not matched to a gene. Germline assignment: CDR1 SQVTM and CDR2 ANQGSEA. The CDR3, as DNA: TGCAGCGTTGGACTAGCTGATACCTACGAGCAGTACTTC. Protein sequence: CSVGLADTYEQYF.

There are many counts of this clonotype. This chain links TRBV11-1 with TRBJ1-1; D call uncertain. The CDR3 runs 14 residues. V was clipped by 1 base and J by 4 bases, with 10 bases between them. Germline V gene data show CDR1 as SGHAT and CDR2 as FQDESV (reference sequence). CDR3 in amino acids: CASSLVARSTEAFF. In DNA form, the CDR3 reads TGTGCCAGCAGCTTAGTCGCCCGGAGCACTGAAGCTTTCTTT.

CDR3 region: CASSLSGTSFSYEQYF. CDR3 coding DNA: TGTGCCAGCAGTTTATCTGGGACTAGCTTCTCCTACGAGCAGTACTTC. The V gene is TRBV27, the J gene TRBJ2-7; 9 nucleotides line up with TRBD2. V trimming: 0 bases; J trimming: 0 bases; junction bases outside the gene matches: 3. Germline V CDR1 and CDR2: MNHEY, SMNVEV (reference sequence). The CDR3 consists of 16 residues.

This clonotype was counted at least ten times. The chain has TRBV6-2 or TRBV6-3 and TRBJ1-1; weak D call: TRBD1 (5 bases). The CDR3 runs 14 residues. CDR1 MNHEY and CDR2 SVGEGT come from the germline V gene. V was shortened by 6 bases and J by 5 bases, with 16 bases between the two germline ends. CDR3 nucleotides: TGTGCCAGCAGGGCCGGGGCGGCGGGGACTGAAGCTTTCTTT. Translation gives CASRAGAAGTEAFF.

There are many counts of this clonotype. This chain joins TRBV20-1 and TRBJ2-7; TRBD2 is a possible D gene (6 bases). Trimming took 5 bases from V and 2 from J, leaving 13 bases between them. CDR1 and CDR2 (germline): DFQATT, SNEGSKA (reference sequence). CDR3 size: 13 residues. CDR3 region: CSAGGQAAYEQYF. As DNA, the CDR3 is TGCAGTGCTGGAGGGCAGGCAGCCTACGAGCAGTACTTC.

Ten or more counts support this clonotype. This chain uses TRBV6-1 with TRBJ2-1, with D possibly being TRBD1 (5 bases). Germline CDR1 reads MNHNS; CDR2 reads SASEGT. CDR3 size: 14 residues. The V end was cut by 5 bases, the J end by 5 bases, with 13 bases between. CDR3 region: CASSIRRGNNEQFF. The DNA for the CDR3 is TGTGCCAGCAGTATAAGAAGGGGAAACAATGAGCAGTTCTTC.

The rearrangement links TRBV15 to TRBJ1-2; D is unclear. Germline lookup yields CDR1 LNHNV and CDR2 YYDKDF (reference sequence). This CDR3 is built from 15 residues. V was cut by 0 bases and J by 0 bases, with 8 bases left in between. CDR3 in DNA: TGTGCCACCAGCAGAGATCGAACTCCTAACTATGGCTACACCTTC. Its translation: CATSRDRTPNYGYTF.

A word on this clonotype: A much more abundant neighbour one base away suggests this may be a read error. V and J are TRBV5-1 and TRBJ2-3, with TRBD1 matching over 7 bases. This CDR3 comprises 16 residues. Germline-derived CDR1 and CDR2 are SGHRS and YFSETQ. J lost 8 bases, V lost 1 base, and 13 bases had no gene match. Here the CDR3 DNA reads TGCGCCAGCAGCTTGCTGACAGGGCCGGGGTCAGGTACGCAGTATTTT. It specifies CASSLLTGPGSGTQYF.

The J gene is TRBJ2-1, the V gene TRBV6-1, with D unresolved. The closer fit of TRBJ2-7 to the DNA end suggests the J call may be wrong. The germline V gene has CDR1 MNHNS and CDR2 SASEGT. The CDR3 totals 15 residues. The CDR3 DNA follows: TGTGCCAGCAGTGTATCTTTCAGCTCCTACAATGAGCAGTACTTC. Encoded protein: CASSVSFSSYNEQYF.

This clonotype showed up many times. V usage is TRBV30 and J usage is TRBJ2-3; D may be TRBD2 (5 bases). The V and J ends lost 0 bases and 5 bases respectively, with 18 bases between them. The CDR3 consists of 16 residues. The germline gives CDR1 GTSNPN, CDR2 SVGIG (reference sequence). CDR3 sequence reads: CAWSVWSSRSGDTQYF. As DNA, the CDR3 is TGTGCCTGGAGTGTATGGTCTAGCCGGTCCGGAGATACGCAGTATTTT.

The sample holds many counts of this clonotype. This chain links TRBV20-1 with TRBJ1-5; possibly TRBD1 for D (5 bases). The CDR3 is 14 residues long. The V gene's germline CDR1 is DFQATT and CDR2 SNEGSKA (reference sequence). The V end was cut by 7 bases, the J end by 1 base, with 14 bases between. CDR3 sequence: CSGSQGLSNQPQHF. Written as DNA, the CDR3 is TGCAGTGGGTCGCAGGGCTTGAGCAATCAGCCCCAGCATTTT.

Concerning this clonotype: Given a much more abundant clone one base away, this may be a read error. This chain links TRBV12-3 or TRBV12-4 with TRBJ2-7; TRBD2 matches 7 bases. The CDR3 has 17 residues. V lost 4 bases, J lost 4 bases, and 16 bases stayed unmatched. CDR3 nucleotide sequence: TGTGCCAGCAGTTCCCGAAGCGGGACTCTAAGGCCATACGAGCAGTACTTC. Encoded protein: CASSSRSGTLRPYEQYF.

This rearrangement joins TRBV29-1 to TRBJ2-7; 10 nucleotides align to TRBD2. Germline CDR1 reads SQVTM; CDR2 reads ANQGSEA. The CDR3 totals 13 residues. V shed 4 bases, J shed 2 bases, and the junction held 2 bases outside the gene matches. The CDR3 coding sequence is TGCAGCGTTGCAACTAGCGGGACCTACGAGCAGTACTTC. Its translation: CSVATSGTYEQYF.

This clonotype was detected many times. The CDR3 DNA reads as TGCGCCAGCAGCCCTCTCCCAGGGAGTAGCAACATTCAGTACTTC. Residues: CASSPLPGSSNIQYF. V and J are TRBV5-1 and TRBJ2-4; the D call may be TRBD1 or TRBD2 (5 bases each). V dropped 4 bases and J dropped 7 bases, with 18 bases sitting between them. Germline CDR1 SGHRS, CDR2 YFSETQ. The CDR3 is 15 residues long.

This clonotype was seen just once. This chain connects TRBV29-1 to TRBJ1-5; maybe TRBD1 (6 bases). V lost 3 bases and J 1 base, leaving 7 bases between the germline ends. The length of the CDR3 is 13 residues. Germline CDR1 and CDR2: SQVTM and ANQGSEA. Here the CDR3 DNA reads TGCAGCGTTGATGGGGGCAGCAATCAGCCCCAGCATTTT. It codes for CSVDGGSNQPQHF.

In its sample, this clonotype was seen many times. The chain uses TRBV6-6 and TRBJ2-3; D is uncertain. The V gene lost 2 bases and the J gene lost 5 bases, with 8 bases spanning the gap. Germline assignment: CDR1 MNHNY and CDR2 SVGAGI (reference sequence). The CDR3 is 13 amino acids. The CDR3 loop is CASSYGPLDTQYF. The DNA of the CDR3 is TGTGCCAGCAGTTACGGGCCCTTAGATACGCAGTATTTT.

Comments on this clonotype: A read error may produce the germline difference seen at one junction end. The J gene is TRBJ2-1, the V gene TRBV29-1, with D possibly matching TRBD2 (5 bases). The CDR3 is 13 amino acids. The germline V gene encodes CDR1 SQVTM and CDR2 ANQGSEA. The CDR3 loop is CSVNQGLRNEQLF. The CDR3, as DNA: TGCAGCGTAAACCAAGGACTCCGCAATGAGCAGCTCTTC.

The sample holds many counts of this clonotype. The chain combines TRBV9 with TRBJ2-7; D gene unclear. The length of the CDR3 is 15 residues. Germline CDR1 reads SGDLS; CDR2 reads YYNGEE. With 4 bases removed from V and 4 bases from J, the gap between germline ends came to 18 bases. CDR3: CASSPHMKGIYEQYF. CDR3 DNA: TGTGCCAGCAGCCCCCACATGAAGGGAATTTACGAGCAGTACTTC.

This clonotype showed up just a few times. The chain uses TRBV3-1 and TRBJ1-4; D ambiguous. Per the germline V gene, CDR1 is LGHDT and CDR2 is YNNKEL (reference sequence). The CDR3 runs to 14 residues. The V end lost 2 bases, the J end lost 4 bases, and 8 bases lay between the germline ends. The CDR3 is CASSQRKGNEKLFF. The CDR3 region has the DNA TGTGCCAGCAGCCAAAGGAAGGGTAATGAAAAACTGTTTTTT.

This clonotype has ten or more counts. The rearrangement uses TRBV3-1 and TRBJ2-3, with D unresolved. From germline, CDR1 is LGHDT and CDR2 YNNKEL (reference sequence). The CDR3 runs to 14 residues. V shed 1 base and J shed 2 bases, with 7 bases lying between them. The CDR3 is CASSQGASTDTQYF. The CDR3 coding sequence is TGTGCCAGCAGCCAAGGGGCGTCCACAGATACGCAGTATTTT.